This section outlines one T cell receptor beta chain sequence together with its context. Assay used: immunoSEQ multiplex PCR; TCRdb lists only in-frame clones, some missing. The sample shows more than 300,000 clones, 88% of them seen only once. This specimen comes from a study of blood T cell repertoires in COVID-19. This CDR3 is built from 12 residues. Germline V gene lookup returns CDR1 MDHEN and CDR2 SYDVKM. The V and J ends lost 6 bases and 2 bases respectively, with 8 bases between them. The rearrangement joins TRBV28 to TRBJ2-7, with D unresolved. The source of this sequence is a woman younger than 35 who had recovered from COVID-19. The sample comprised PBMCs or T cells enriched from blood (not recorded which). CDR3 amino acids: CASRQTAYEQYF. CDR3 nucleotide sequence: TGTGCCAGCAGACAAACAGCCTACGAGCAGTACTTC.